This TCR beta chain was sequenced during a study of shared T cell receptors in the human thymus. The protocol was immunoSEQ multiplex PCR, while the TCRdb copy is restricted to in-frame clones and leaves out a portion. The data contain some 660,000 clones, around 87% of them seen just once; the ten biggest clones take up roughly 0.0087%. This CDR3 is built from 15 residues. The ends lost 6 bases at V and 0 bases at J; junction bases unmatched: 5. Looked up from germline, CDR1 is MDHEN and CDR2 is SYDVKM. A further study also used this sample, focusing on human thymus T cells. This second study says: Resections obtained during corrective heart surgery supplied the thymus tissue. Thymic and blood repertoires appeared to show biased V and J gene usage. Related studies noted strongly shared thymic repertoires across unrelated people.

This receptor was identified in a boy under three years old with a congenital heart defect. The gene calls are TRBV28 and TRBJ2-3, with 8 bases identical to TRBD2. The sample comprised thymocytes. The chain's CDR3 is CASSPPGGSTDTQYF. The DNA for the CDR3 is TGTGCCAGCAGCCCTCCGGGGGGGAGCACAGATACGCAGTATTTT.